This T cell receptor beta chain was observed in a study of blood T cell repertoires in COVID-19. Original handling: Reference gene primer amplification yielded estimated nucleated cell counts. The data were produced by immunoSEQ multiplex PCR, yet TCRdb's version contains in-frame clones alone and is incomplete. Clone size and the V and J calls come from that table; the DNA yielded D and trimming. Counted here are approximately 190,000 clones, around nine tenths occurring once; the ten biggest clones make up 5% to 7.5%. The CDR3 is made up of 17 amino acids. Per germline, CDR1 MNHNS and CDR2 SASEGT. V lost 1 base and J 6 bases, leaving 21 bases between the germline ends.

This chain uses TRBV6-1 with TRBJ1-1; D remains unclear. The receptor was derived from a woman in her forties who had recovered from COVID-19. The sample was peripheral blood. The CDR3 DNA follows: TGTGCCAGCAGTGAAGTTGTTTTCGGGTCAAAAAACGCTGAAGCTTTCTTT. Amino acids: CASSEVVFGSKNAEAFF.